This record looks at one T cell receptor (beta chain) sequence and its context. This sample stems from a study of cytotoxic CD8 clonotypes in ibrutinib-treated CLL. The assay was immunoSEQ multiplex PCR, and TCRdb's table has in-frame clones only and misses some. The sample contains 60,000 to 70,000 clones, approximately 57% of which appear only once. The CDR3 extends over 15 amino acids. Sequencing used PBMCs, obtained after 12 months of ibrutinib treatment. The J gene is TRBJ2-7, the V gene TRBV21-1; the D call TRBD2 from the table was never checked on the DNA. TRBV21-1 is a pseudogene. This receptor was taken from a human donor with chronic lymphocytic leukemia. The CDR3 bases are TGTGCCAGCAGCAACGATATGGGAGGGCCGGGGGAGCAGTACTTC. The encoded protein is CASSNDMGGPGEQYF.